These 32 T cell receptor beta chains share one sample of origin, sequenced in a study of OX40 agonist ivuxolimab in advanced cancers. Repertoires were generated with immunoSEQ multiplex PCR, while TCRdb's copy carries only in-frame clones and drops some. This table has about 99,000 clones, around 95% appearing once. Sequencing was performed on CD4+ or CD8+ T cells sorted from blood, taken in a trial of the OX40 agonist ivuxolimab. The source is an adult with an advanced solid tumor such as melanoma, head and neck, liver or kidney cancer.

This clone occurred once. V gene TRBV7-8 combines with J gene TRBJ2-3, with D maybe TRBD1 (5 bases). Trimming stripped 5 bases from V and 6 bases from J, with 15 bases between. CDR3 length equals 14 residues. Germline V gene lookup returns CDR1 SGHVS and CDR2 FQNEAQ. CDR3 sequence (DNA): TGTGCCAGCAGCCAATCGACAGCGCCCGATACGCAGTATTTT. Its protein is CASSQSTAPDTQYF. Looking up the rest from reference TRBV7-8 and TRBJ2-3 gives the full variable domain: GAGVSQSPRYKVAKRGQDVALRCDPISGHVSLFWYQQALGQGPEFLTYFQNEAQLDKSGLPSDRFFAERPEGSVSTLKIQRTQQEDSAVYLCASSQSTAPDTQYFGPGTRLTVL.

The rearrangement joins TRBV4-1 to TRBJ2-7, with D maybe TRBD2 (6 bases). The CDR3 is made up of 15 amino acids. Per germline, CDR1 MGHRA and CDR2 YSYEKL. V was pared by 0 bases and J by 2 bases, with 11 bases between. The CDR3 loop is CASSQERREAYEQYF. In DNA form, the CDR3 reads TGCGCCAGCAGCCAAGAAAGGCGGGAAGCCTACGAGCAGTACTTC.

J is TRBJ2-2 and V is TRBV5-4; D is unclear. Per germline, CDR1 SGHNT and CDR2 YYREEE (reference sequence). CDR3 length: 16 residues. V was cut by 2 bases and J by 6 bases, with 17 bases left in between. The CDR3 sequence: CASSFSPAPGPGELFF. CDR3 in DNA: TGTGCCAGCAGCTTTAGTCCCGCCCCCGGACCCGGGGAGCTGTTTTTT.

This chain connects TRBV5-5 to TRBJ2-7; 7 bases agree with TRBD1. Germline V gene sequence: CDR1 SGHKS, CDR2 YYEKEE (reference sequence). The trim removed 2 bases at V and 1 base at J, leaving 6 bases unmatched. There are 15 residues in the CDR3. DNA for the CDR3: TGTGCCAGCAGCTTCGGGACAGCCGATTCCTACGAGCAGTACTTC. It is translated as CASSFGTADSYEQYF. Filled out from reference TRBV5-5 and TRBJ2-7, the complete variable domain reads DAGVTQSPTHLIKTRGQQVTLRCSPISGHKSVSWYQQVLGQGPQFIFQYYEKEERGRGNFPDRFSARQFPNYSSELNVNALLLGDSALYLCASSFGTADSYEQYFGPGTRLTVT.

This clone appeared once. The chain carries TRBV15 and TRBJ1-4; 8 bases are shared with TRBD1. This CDR3 has 17 residues. V lost 5 bases and J lost 8; bases outside the gene matches: 16. The V gene's germline CDR1 is LNHNV and CDR2 YYDKDF (reference sequence). CDR3 DNA: TGTGCCACCAGCCGTTTTCCTAGACAGGGGTTGGACGAAAAACTGTTTTTT. Protein: CATSRFPRQGLDEKLFF.

This chain uses TRBV10-2 with TRBJ2-5; D remains unclear. Trimming removed 3 bases at V and 5 bases at J, with 7 bases between. The CDR3 extends over 12 amino acids. The germline CDR1 and CDR2 sequences are WSHSY and SAAADI. The CDR3 spells CASSDPRETQYF. Written as DNA, the CDR3 is TGCGCCAGCAGTGACCCTCGGGAGACCCAGTACTTC.

This chain connects TRBV11-2 to TRBJ2-2; 8 bases agree with TRBD2. The CDR3 runs to 17 residues. V trimming: 3 bases; J trimming: 3 bases; junction bases outside the gene matches: 9. Per the germline V gene, CDR1 is SGHAT and CDR2 is FQNNGV. The CDR3 spells CASSFSAGVIDTGELFF. The DNA for the CDR3 is TGTGCCAGCAGCTTTTCAGCGGGGGTTATCGACACCGGGGAGCTGTTTTTT.

The chain combines TRBV7-8 with TRBJ2-5, with 11 bases fitting TRBD1. CDR1 is SGHVS, CDR2 FQNEAQ, per germline. Trimming cost V 4 bases and J 5 bases; bases outside gene matches: 6. CDR3 size: 15 residues. The CDR3 DNA follows: TGTGCCAGCAGCTCCGGACAGGGGGCGCGGGAGACCCAGTACTTC. Translating gives CASSSGQGARETQYF.

The chain combines TRBV6-5 with TRBJ1-5; possibly TRBD1 for D (5 bases). The CDR3 contains 15 residues. Trimming took off 2 bases at V and 6 bases at J, with 14 bases between the two ends. CDR1 MNHEY and CDR2 SVGAGI come from the germline V gene. CDR3 nucleotides: TGTGCCAGCAGTTACGGTCAGGGCTCCGGTCAGCCCCAGCATTTT. Amino acids: CASSYGQGSGQPQHF.

This sequence joins TRBV28 and TRBJ2-7, with a possible D match to TRBD2 (5 bases). Trimming took off 6 bases at V and 4 bases at J, with 25 bases between the two ends. Germline V gene sequence: CDR1 MDHEN, CDR2 SYDVKM. The CDR3 is 17 residues long. This CDR3 reads CASSLRAPTEGYYEQYF. The CDR3 region has the DNA TGTGCCAGCAGCCTCCGAGCTCCCACAGAGGGTTATTACGAGCAGTACTTC.

The rearrangement joins TRBV28 to TRBJ1-3; D gene uncertain. The CDR3 runs 16 residues. Germline values: CDR1 MDHEN, CDR2 SYDVKM. Trimming removed 3 bases at V and 0 bases at J, with 12 bases between. The CDR3 DNA follows: TGTGCCAGCAGTTTGATCGGAGTCCCCTCTGGAAACACCATATATTTT. It codes for CASSLIGVPSGNTIYF. Drawing the rest from reference TRBV28 and TRBJ1-3, the complete variable domain is DVKVTQSSRYLVKRTGEKVFLECVQDMDHENMFWYRQDPGLGLRLIYFSYDVKMKEKGDIPEGYSVSREKKERFSLILESASTNQTSMYLCASSLIGVPSGNTIYFGEGSWLTVV.

The chain couples TRBV6-6 to TRBJ2-3; D perhaps matches TRBD1 (5 bases). Germline V CDR1 and CDR2: MNHNY, SVGAGI (reference sequence). V was shortened by 4 bases and J by 0 bases, with 11 bases between the two germline ends. The CDR3 has 15 residues. The CDR3 sequence: CASSSIQESTDTQYF. Written as DNA, the CDR3 is TGTGCCAGCAGTTCCATACAGGAAAGCACAGATACGCAGTATTTT.

The rearrangement links TRBV29-1 to TRBJ2-2; D possibly uses TRBD1 or TRBD2 (5 bases each). The CDR3 extends over 11 amino acids. Germline CDR1 and CDR2: SQVTM and ANQGSEA. V was trimmed by 6 bases and J by 6 bases, leaving 8 bases between them. The CDR3, as DNA: TGCAGCGTGCTGGGGGCCGGGGAGCTGTTTTTT. This translates into CSVLGAGELFF.

This chain links TRBV28 with TRBJ2-1; 7 bases line up with TRBD2. The ends lost 6 bases at V and 10 bases at J; junction bases unmatched: 15. The CDR3 sequence is 15 residues long. Germline-derived CDR1 and CDR2 are MDHEN and SYDVKM. The CDR3: CASRVNKGRVSEQFF. The CDR3 coding sequence is TGTGCCAGCAGGGTCAACAAGGGGAGGGTCAGCGAGCAGTTCTTC.

The rearrangement links TRBV4-1 to TRBJ1-5, with D tentatively TRBD1 (5 bases). Trimming stripped 0 bases from V and 7 bases from J, with 7 bases between. The CDR3 is 13 amino acids. Germline CDR1 is MGHRA and CDR2 is YSYEKL. DNA of the CDR3: TGCGCCAGCAGCCAAGAAAGGGGACAGCCCCAGCATTTT. Protein sequence: CASSQERGQPQHF.

The rearrangement links TRBV9 to TRBJ2-5; no clear D. Germline V CDR1 and CDR2: SGDLS, YYNGEE. V dropped 0 bases and J dropped 3 bases, with 18 bases sitting between them. The CDR3 has 17 residues. In DNA form, the CDR3 reads TGTGCCAGCAGCGTAGCCACTTGGTTGAATGGGGAAGAGACCCAGTACTTC. Its protein product is CASSVATWLNGEETQYF.

V is TRBV4-3 and J is TRBJ2-4, with 7 bases aligning to TRBD1. CDR1 LGHNA and CDR2 YSLEER come from the germline V gene. The CDR3 contains 15 residues. Germline trimming cut 4 bases from V and 2 bases from J; bases unmatched to any gene: 5. CDR3 bases: TGCGCCAGCAGCCGAGACAGGGAAACCAAAAACATTCAGTACTTC. Amino acid sequence: CASSRDRETKNIQYF.

The genes are TRBV5-1 and TRBJ2-7; D is uncertain. The germline gives CDR1 SGHRS, CDR2 YFSETQ. The CDR3 has 13 residues. V lost 0 bases and J lost 1, with 5 bases in between. CDR3 in amino acids: CASSLARSYEQYF. The CDR3 nucleotides are TGCGCCAGCAGCTTGGCCAGGTCCTACGAGCAGTACTTC.

V usage is TRBV4-3 and J usage is TRBJ1-1, with 8 bases that match TRBD1. V trimming: 4 bases; J trimming: 1 base; junction bases outside the gene matches: 2. Germline V gene lookup returns CDR1 LGHNA and CDR2 YSLEER. The CDR3 is 14 residues long. The CDR3 region has the DNA TGCGCCAGCAGCCCGGACAGGGAGAACACTGAAGCTTTCTTT. Protein: CASSPDRENTEAFF.

The chain links TRBV28 to TRBJ1-1; D call uncertain. Between the trimmed V and J ends, which lost 3 bases and 1 base, there was a span of 18 bases. The CDR3 has 17 residues. CDR1 and CDR2 from the germline V gene are MDHEN and SYDVKM. The CDR3 DNA reads TGTGCCAGCAGTTTTTTGGCCCCACTCGGGCAGAACACTGAAGCTTTCTTT. Its translation: CASSFLAPLGQNTEAFF.

The chain joins TRBV6-1 to TRBJ2-1, with D possibly matching TRBD2 (6 bases). The CDR3 consists of 16 residues. Germline-derived CDR1 and CDR2 are MNHNS and SASEGT. Trimming shortened V by 4 bases and J by 4 bases, and 17 bases separated the two germline ends. CDR3 sequence (DNA): TGTGCCAGCAGTGCTGCCCGGGACTTCCGATACAATGAGCAGTTCTTC. Its translation is CASSAARDFRYNEQFF.

This rearrangement joins TRBV6-4 to TRBJ2-3; a weak D match, TRBD1 (6 bases). The CDR3 is 16 residues long. Trimming pared 7 bases from V and 2 bases from J, leaving 19 bases between. CDR1 MRHNA and CDR2 SNTAGT come from the germline V gene. This chain's CDR3 is CASIPPRGAHTDTQYF. The CDR3 DNA reads as TGTGCCAGCATCCCTCCCAGGGGAGCGCACACAGATACGCAGTATTTT.

V usage is TRBV11-2 and J usage is TRBJ2-7; 8 bases are a match to TRBD2. CDR3 size: 14 residues. V gave up 4 bases and J gave up 5 bases; unmatched junction bases: 7. Germline V gene lookup returns CDR1 SGHAT and CDR2 FQNNGV. The CDR3 spells CASSSGLVFDEQYF. CDR3 bases: TGTGCCAGCAGCTCGGGACTAGTTTTCGACGAGCAGTACTTC.

The chain combines TRBV7-9 with TRBJ1-2; 9 nucleotides line up with TRBD1. There are 16 residues in the CDR3. Germline CDR1 is SEHNR and CDR2 is FQNEAQ (reference sequence). J was trimmed by 7 bases and V by 5 bases; bases with no gene match: 14. The CDR3 sequence is CASSPTARDRVSGYTF. CDR3 DNA: TGTGCCAGCAGCCCTACTGCGCGGGACAGGGTGAGTGGCTACACCTTC.

The chain recombines TRBV21-1 with TRBJ1-5; the table's TRBD1 call for D was not verified on the DNA. TRBV21-1 counts as a pseudogene. The CDR3 has 18 amino acids. The CDR3 loop is CARGQGPGCRYSNQPQHF. The CDR3 DNA reads as TGTGCCAGGGGACAGGGCCCCGGCTGTCGATATAGCAATCAGCCCCAGCATTTT.

V usage is TRBV5-1 and J usage is TRBJ2-3; D unclear. Germline CDR1 is SGHRS and CDR2 is YFSETQ. This CDR3 region has 15 residues. Trimming left V 0 bases short and J 0 bases short, with 8 bases between. CDR3 bases: TGCGCCAGCAGCTTGGCGGACCCCAGCACAGATACGCAGTATTTT. Translating it yields CASSLADPSTDTQYF.

The J gene is TRBJ1-5, the V gene TRBV23-1, with TRBD1 as a possible D gene (6 bases). TRBV23-1 is flagged as an ORF with uncertain function. V was pared by 4 bases and J by 6 bases, with 13 bases between. This CDR3 spans 14 amino acids. DNA for the CDR3: TGCGCCAGCAGTCCTCCGGTACAGGGTCAGCCCCAGCATTTT. Translating it yields CASSPPVQGQPQHF.

This rearrangement joins TRBV6-6 to TRBJ2-7; no firm D call. This CDR3 has 13 residues. Germline values: CDR1 MNHNY, CDR2 SVGAGI (reference sequence). Between the trimmed V and J ends, which lost 4 bases and 0 bases, there was a span of 7 bases. The CDR3 bases are TGTGCCAGCAGTTGGCACAGCTCCTACGAGCAGTACTTC. This codes for CASSWHSSYEQYF.

This chain connects TRBV4-3 to TRBJ1-5, with D possibly being TRBD1 (6 bases). The CDR3 is 15 residues long. CDR1 is LGHNA, CDR2 YSLEER, per germline. V lost 3 bases and J 6 bases, leaving 15 bases between the germline ends. In DNA form, the CDR3 reads TGCGCCAGCAGCCAGACCCGGACAGTAGCTCAGCCCCAGCATTTT. Translated: CASSQTRTVAQPQHF.

The CDR3 coding sequence is TGTGCCAGCAGCGCGGGACAGGGCACCGAGCAGTACTTC. This translates into CASSAGQGTEQYF. The chain combines TRBV6-4 with TRBJ2-7; 9 positions match TRBD1. Germline assignment: CDR1 MRHNA and CDR2 SNTAGT. The CDR3 runs to 13 residues. V lost 6 bases and J lost 6; bases outside the gene matches: 6.

J is TRBJ2-5 and V is TRBV19, with 7 bases fitting TRBD1. The CDR3 runs 13 residues. The trim removed 10 bases at V and 4 bases at J, leaving 9 bases unmatched. The germline V gene encodes CDR1 LNHDA and CDR2 SQIVND (reference sequence). This CDR3 is CATRPTGRETQYF. CDR3 coding DNA: TGTGCCACCCGACCGACAGGGAGAGAGACCCAGTACTTC.

The gene calls are TRBV18 and TRBJ2-3; 10 positions agree with TRBD1. From germline, CDR1 is KGHSH and CDR2 LQKENI. Trimming took 3 bases from V and 6 from J; bases not matched to a gene: 3. The CDR3 loop spans 14 amino acids. The CDR3 reads CASSPEDRGDTQYF. Written as DNA, the CDR3 is TGTGCCAGCTCACCCGAGGACAGGGGGGATACGCAGTATTTT.